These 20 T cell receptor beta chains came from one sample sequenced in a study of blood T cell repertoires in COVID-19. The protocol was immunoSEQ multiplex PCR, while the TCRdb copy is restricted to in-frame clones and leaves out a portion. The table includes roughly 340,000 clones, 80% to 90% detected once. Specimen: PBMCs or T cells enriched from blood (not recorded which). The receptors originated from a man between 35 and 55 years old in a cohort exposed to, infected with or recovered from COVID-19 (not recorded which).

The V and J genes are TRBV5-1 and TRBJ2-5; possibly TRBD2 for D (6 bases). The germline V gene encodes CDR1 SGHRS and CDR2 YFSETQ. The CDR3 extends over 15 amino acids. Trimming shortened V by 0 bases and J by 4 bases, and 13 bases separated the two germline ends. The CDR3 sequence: CASSLVAAWGETQYF. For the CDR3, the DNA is TGCGCCAGCAGCTTGGTAGCGGCTTGGGGAGAGACCCAGTACTTC.

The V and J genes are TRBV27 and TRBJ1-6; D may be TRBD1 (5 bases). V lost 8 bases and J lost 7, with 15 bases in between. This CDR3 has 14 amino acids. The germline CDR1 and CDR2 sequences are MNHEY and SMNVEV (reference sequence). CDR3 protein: CASSGGKGNSPLHF. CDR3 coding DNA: TGTGCCAGCTCGGGGGGGAAGGGGAATTCACCCCTCCACTTT.

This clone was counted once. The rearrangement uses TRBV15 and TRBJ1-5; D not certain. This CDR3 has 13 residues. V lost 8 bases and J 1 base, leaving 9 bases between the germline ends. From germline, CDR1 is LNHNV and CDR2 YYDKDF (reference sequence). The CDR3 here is CATSPGSNQPQHF. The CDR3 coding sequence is TGTGCCACCTCACCGGGGAGCAATCAGCCCCAGCATTTT.

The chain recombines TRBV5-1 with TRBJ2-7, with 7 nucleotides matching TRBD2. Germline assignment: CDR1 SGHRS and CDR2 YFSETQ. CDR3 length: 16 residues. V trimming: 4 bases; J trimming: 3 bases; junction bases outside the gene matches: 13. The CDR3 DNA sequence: TGCGCCAGCAGCATCCTCGGGGGGTTGCGGGACTACGAGCAGTACTTC. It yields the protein CASSILGGLRDYEQYF.

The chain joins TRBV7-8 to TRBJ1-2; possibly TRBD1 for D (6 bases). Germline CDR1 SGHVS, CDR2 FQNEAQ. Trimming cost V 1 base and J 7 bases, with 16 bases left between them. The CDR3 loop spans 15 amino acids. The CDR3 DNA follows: TGTGCCAGCAGCTTAGGACGACAGGAGCGGAGTGGCTACACCTTC. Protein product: CASSLGRQERSGYTF. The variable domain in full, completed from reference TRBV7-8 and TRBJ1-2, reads GAGVSQSPRYKVAKRGQDVALRCDPISGHVSLFWYQQALGQGPEFLTYFQNEAQLDKSGLPSDRFFAERPEGSVSTLKIQRTQQEDSAVYLCASSLGRQERSGYTFGSGTRLTVV.

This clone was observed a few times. CDR3 sequence (DNA): TGTGCCAGTAGTGGAGGGGAAACGAATTCACCCCTCCACTTT. This translates into CASSGGETNSPLHF. The chain links TRBV19 to TRBJ1-6; D is perhaps TRBD1 (5 bases). Trimming stripped 5 bases from V and 7 bases from J, with 12 bases between. The CDR3 length is 14 residues. Germline V gene data show CDR1 as LNHDA and CDR2 as SQIVND (reference sequence).

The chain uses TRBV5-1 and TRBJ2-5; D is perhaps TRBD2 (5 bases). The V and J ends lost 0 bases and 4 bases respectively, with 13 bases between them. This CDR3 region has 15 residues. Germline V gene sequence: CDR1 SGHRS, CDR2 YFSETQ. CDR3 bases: TGCGCCAGCAGCTTGGGAAGAACTAGTTCAGAGACCCAGTACTTC. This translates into CASSLGRTSSETQYF.

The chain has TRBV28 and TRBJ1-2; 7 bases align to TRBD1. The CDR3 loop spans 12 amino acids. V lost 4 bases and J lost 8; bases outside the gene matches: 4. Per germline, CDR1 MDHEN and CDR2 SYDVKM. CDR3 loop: CASSSRQGGYTF. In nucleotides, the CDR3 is TGTGCCAGCAGTTCAAGACAGGGAGGCTACACCTTC.

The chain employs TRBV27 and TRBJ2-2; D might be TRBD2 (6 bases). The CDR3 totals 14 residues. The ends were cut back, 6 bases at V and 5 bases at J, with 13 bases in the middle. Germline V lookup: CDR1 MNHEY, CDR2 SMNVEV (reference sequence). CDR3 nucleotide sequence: TGTGCCAGCAGCCCGGGAGAGGGGACCGGGGAGCTGTTTTTT. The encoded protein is CASSPGEGTGELFF.

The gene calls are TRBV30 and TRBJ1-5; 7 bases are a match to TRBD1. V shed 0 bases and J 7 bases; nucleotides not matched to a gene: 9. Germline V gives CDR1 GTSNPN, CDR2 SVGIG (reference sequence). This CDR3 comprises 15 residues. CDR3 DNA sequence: TGTGCCTGGAGTGTAACAGGGGTGGCCTCACAGCCCCAGCATTTT. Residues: CAWSVTGVASQPQHF.

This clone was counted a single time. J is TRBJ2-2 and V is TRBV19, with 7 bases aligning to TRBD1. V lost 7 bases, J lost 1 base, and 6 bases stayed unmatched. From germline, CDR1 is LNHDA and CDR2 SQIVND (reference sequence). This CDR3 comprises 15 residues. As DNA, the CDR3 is TGTGCCAGTAATAACAGGGGCGAGAACACCGGGGAGCTGTTTTTT. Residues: CASNNRGENTGELFF.

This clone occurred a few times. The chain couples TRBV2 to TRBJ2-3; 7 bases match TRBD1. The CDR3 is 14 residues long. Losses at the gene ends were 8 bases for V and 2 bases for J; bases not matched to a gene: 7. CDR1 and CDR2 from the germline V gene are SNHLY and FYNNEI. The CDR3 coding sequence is TGTGCCAGCGGCCGGGACAGAAACACAGATACGCAGTATTTT. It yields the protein CASGRDRNTDTQYF.

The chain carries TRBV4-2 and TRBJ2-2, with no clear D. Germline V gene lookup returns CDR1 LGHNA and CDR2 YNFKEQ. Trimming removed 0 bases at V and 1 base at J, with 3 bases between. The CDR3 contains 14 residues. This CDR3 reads CASSQDLNTGELFF. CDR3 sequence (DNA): TGTGCCAGCAGCCAAGACCTGAACACCGGGGAGCTGTTTTTT.

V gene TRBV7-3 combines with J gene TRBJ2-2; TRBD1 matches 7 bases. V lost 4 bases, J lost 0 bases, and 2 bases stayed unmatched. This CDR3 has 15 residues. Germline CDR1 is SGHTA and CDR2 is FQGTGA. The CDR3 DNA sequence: TGTGCCAGCAGCTCCGGGACAGCGAACACCGGGGAGCTGTTTTTT. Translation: CASSSGTANTGELFF.

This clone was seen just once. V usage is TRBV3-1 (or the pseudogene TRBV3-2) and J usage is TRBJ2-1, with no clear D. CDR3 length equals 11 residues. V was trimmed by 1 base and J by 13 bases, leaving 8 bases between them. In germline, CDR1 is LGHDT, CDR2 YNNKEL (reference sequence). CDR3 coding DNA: TGTGCCAGCAGCCAAGCTCACAAACAGTTCTTC. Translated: CASSQAHKQFF.

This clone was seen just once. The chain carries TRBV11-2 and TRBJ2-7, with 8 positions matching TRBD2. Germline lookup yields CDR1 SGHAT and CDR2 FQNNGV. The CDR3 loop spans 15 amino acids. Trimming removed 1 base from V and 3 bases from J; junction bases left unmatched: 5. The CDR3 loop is CASSLGTSNIYEQYF. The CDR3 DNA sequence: TGTGCCAGCAGCTTAGGGACTAGCAATATCTACGAGCAGTACTTC.

The CDR3, as DNA: TGTGCCAGTATCGGGACAGGGCGATTCAATCAGCCCCAGCATTTT. Amino acids: CASIGTGRFNQPQHF. This chain links TRBV19 with TRBJ1-5, with 9 nucleotides matching TRBD1. CDR3 size: 15 residues. Trimming cost V 7 bases and J 3 bases; bases outside gene matches: 7. From germline, CDR1 is LNHDA and CDR2 SQIVND (reference sequence).

CDR3 sequence: CASSLTGQLYNSPLHF. As DNA, the CDR3 is TGTGCCAGCAGCCTGACGGGACAGTTGTATAATTCACCCCTCCACTTT. The chain couples TRBV3-1 (or the pseudogene TRBV3-2) to TRBJ1-6; 7 bases map to TRBD1. The CDR3 is made up of 16 amino acids. V trimming: 4 bases; J trimming: 4 bases; junction bases outside the gene matches: 7. Looked up from germline, CDR1 is LGHDT and CDR2 is YNNKEL (reference sequence).

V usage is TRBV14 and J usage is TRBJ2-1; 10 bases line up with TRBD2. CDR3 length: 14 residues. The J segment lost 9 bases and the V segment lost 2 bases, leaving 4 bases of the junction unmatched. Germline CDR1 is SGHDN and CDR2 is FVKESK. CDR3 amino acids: CASSQLAGVGEQFF. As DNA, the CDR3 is TGTGCCAGCAGCCAACTAGCGGGAGTCGGTGAGCAGTTCTTC.

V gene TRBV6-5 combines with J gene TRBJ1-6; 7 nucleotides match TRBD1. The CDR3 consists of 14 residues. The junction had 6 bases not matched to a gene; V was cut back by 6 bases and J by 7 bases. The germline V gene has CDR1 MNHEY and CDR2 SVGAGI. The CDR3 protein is CASRTGTVNSPLHF. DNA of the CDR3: TGTGCCAGCAGAACCGGGACAGTAAATTCACCCCTCCACTTT.